The clone carrying this T cell receptor (beta chain) is deemed large. Its antigen is not known. Four subsets defined by PD-1 and/or TIGIT were sorted from live CD3+CD8+TCRalphabeta+ cells. Germline-derived CDR1 and CDR2 are SNHLY and FYNNEI. Trimming shortened V by 3 bases and J by 0 bases, and 9 bases separated the two germline ends. This CDR3 has 15 residues. TCR libraries were prepared from 15 ng of total RNA with the QIAseq Immune Repertoire TCR panel. A single record per CDR3 protein comes from TCRdb applying MiXCR to the reads. There are roughly 270 distinct CDR3 sequences in the sample; more than 7% occur only once, and about 42% lies in the top ten. These data are taken from a study of circulating CD8 cells and anti-PD-1 response in melanoma. Whole-study context: Non-responders showed stable or progressive disease; responders showed complete or partial response.

General study findings and limits: The cohort mixed treatment-naive and previously treated patients. PD-1 and DPOS subsets showed similar, higher clonality than DNEG.

The sample in question was CD8+ T cells from PBMCs, obtained at baseline or after one month of anti-PD-1 therapy (not recorded which). The V gene is TRBV2, the J gene TRBJ2-1; the D call may be TRBD1 or TRBD2 (6 bases each). This clonotype originated in a human donor with melanoma. The CDR3 DNA reads as TGTGCCAGCAGTGATCCGGGGGCCTCCTACAATGAGCAGTTCTTC. This encodes CASSDPGASYNEQFF. Using reference TRBV2 and TRBJ2-1 for the parts outside the CDR3, the full variable domain is EPEVTQTPSHQVTQMGQEVILRCVPISNHLYFYWYRQILGQKVEFLVSFYNNEISEKSEIFDDQFSVERPDGSNFTLKIRSTKLEDSAMYFCASSDPGASYNEQFFGPGTRLTVL.